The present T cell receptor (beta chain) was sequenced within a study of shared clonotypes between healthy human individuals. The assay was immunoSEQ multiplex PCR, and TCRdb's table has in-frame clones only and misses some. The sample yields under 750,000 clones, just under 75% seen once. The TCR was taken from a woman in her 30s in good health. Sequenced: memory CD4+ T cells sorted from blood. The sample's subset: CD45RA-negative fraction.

The CDR3 region is CASSPNHSPPQHF. For the CDR3, the DNA is TGTGCCAGCAGTCCAAACCATAGCCCGCCCCAGCATTTT. The chain carries TRBV28 and TRBJ1-5; D is unresolved. This CDR3 is built from 13 residues. In germline, CDR1 is MDHEN, CDR2 SYDVKM. V was trimmed by 5 bases and J by 9 bases, leaving 14 bases between them.